This is a list of T cell receptor beta chains from one sample in a study of CXCR3-negative and CXCR3-positive naive CD8 T cells. Reprocessing the 5' RACE reads, TCRdb reports a single entry for every CDR3 protein and omits DNA. This table holds some 130,000 distinct CDR3 sequences. Sequencing was performed on naive CXCR3+ CD8+ T cells from blood. These receptors all come from a human donor in good health. Some clones in this sample may be carry-over from other donors' samples. Both conserved end residues are part of each CDR3.

J: TRBJ2-1
V: TRBV20-1
CDR3: CSARPYLTGAGINEQFF

J: TRBJ2-7
V: TRBV19
CDR3: CASSSSAGTTYEQYF

J: TRBJ2-7
V: TRBV5-5
CDR3: CASSFTGQEQYF

J: TRBJ2-3
V: TRBV28
CDR3: CASSLPDSSDTQYF

J: TRBJ2-1
V: TRBV5-1
CDR3: CASSPRTPGRMYNEQFF

J: TRBJ2-1
V: TRBV12-3/TRBV12-4
CDR3: CASRPDGAYNEQFF

J: TRBJ2-7
V: TRBV29-1
CDR3: CSVGVPGHLVYEQYF

J: TRBJ2-3
V: TRBV28
CDR3: CASSLVDTQYF

J: TRBJ1-5
V: TRBV19
CDR3: CASSMAQHQPQHF

J: TRBJ1-3
V: TRBV7-2
CDR3: CASSLVVRGDGNTIYF

J: TRBJ2-7
V: TRBV6-5
CDR3: CASSYFGSNEQYF

J: TRBJ2-7
V: TRBV10-3
CDR3: CAISALTSGGDDEQYF

J: TRBJ2-7
V: TRBV30
CDR3: CAWRTPGQAYEQYF

J: TRBJ2-3
V: TRBV6-6
CDR3: CASSTGDTQYF

J: TRBJ2-1
V: TRBV29-1
CDR3: CSVEGSGLAYEQFF

J: TRBJ2-7
V: TRBV6-2/TRBV6-3
CDR3: CASKDTSYEQYF

J: TRBJ1-1
V: TRBV7-9
CDR3: CASGRLQGGTEAFF

J: TRBJ2-5
V: TRBV6-1
CDR3: CASSEAVGKGEETQYF

J: TRBJ2-5
V: TRBV28
CDR3: CASSSTRQGQSPYRGETQYF

J: TRBJ2-7
V: TRBV7-3
CDR3: CASSLDEGAAYEQYF

J: TRBJ2-3
V: TRBV2
CDR3: CASREWTSGTTDTQYF

J: TRBJ2-5
V: TRBV6-2/TRBV6-3
CDR3: CASSYSGTQETQYF

J: TRBJ2-2
V: TRBV29-1
CDR3: CSVLLTGELFF

J: TRBJ2-2
V: TRBV3-1
CDR3: CASSQSVGLNTGELFF

J: TRBJ2-7
V: TRBV6-2/TRBV6-3
CDR3: CASSFDRYEQYF

J: TRBJ2-1
V: TRBV7-8
CDR3: CASSSRLATYNEQFF

J: TRBJ2-3
V: TRBV15
CDR3: CATSRGVLAGESTDTQYF

J: TRBJ1-1
V: TRBV5-1
CDR3: CASSLKGGTEAFF

J: TRBJ2-1
V: TRBV20-1
CDR3: CSATSPGEGAYNEQFF

J: TRBJ1-5
V: TRBV7-9
CDR3: CASSLAGGLRNQPQHF

J: TRBJ2-3
V: TRBV9
CDR3: CASSLSSQGGTDTQYF

J: TRBJ1-1
V: TRBV18
CDR3: CASSLGTGSLGTEAFF

J: TRBJ2-2
V: TRBV2
CDR3: CASSASMFTGELFF

J: TRBJ1-1
V: TRBV28
CDR3: CASVTHRAGPGYEAFF

J: TRBJ2-2
V: TRBV7-9
CDR3: CASSPDIAMAGELFF

J: TRBJ2-1
V: TRBV4-3
CDR3: CASSRDRGPYNEQFF

J: TRBJ2-1
V: TRBV29-1
CDR3: CSVEICNEQFF

J: TRBJ1-1
V: TRBV6-2/TRBV6-3
CDR3: CASSHPGESTEAFF

J: TRBJ2-1
V: TRBV6-5
CDR3: CASSYKNSKGGRGEQFF

J: TRBJ2-7
V: TRBV29-1
CDR3: CSGQGLADYEQYF